The 30 T cell receptor beta chains presented below share a single source sample, sequenced in a study of blood T cells in healthy people across ages. A second about 7 to 12 cycle PCR used barcoded and J-beta primers. TCRdb fed the 5' RACE reads into MiXCR, producing one record per CDR3 protein. The profile shows about 930,000 distinct CDR3 sequences, 25% to 30% of them singletons. The same specimen was also included in a second study, on T cells of mothers and their children.

Sequences were obtained from blood. The receptors come from a middle-aged woman in good health.

The CDR3 sequence is CASSVMGNTEAFF. The CDR3 region has the DNA TGTGCCAGCAGCGTAATGGGGAACACTGAAGCTTTCTTT. The V gene is TRBV9, the J gene TRBJ1-1; no firm D call. Germline V CDR1 and CDR2: SGDLS, YYNGEE. Trimming took off 1 base at V and 1 base at J, with 5 bases between the two ends. There are 13 residues in the CDR3.

This clonotype was picked up many times. This chain connects TRBV18 to TRBJ2-3; D is unclear. The CDR3 is 13 residues long. Germline CDR1 is KGHSH and CDR2 is LQKENI. V lost 8 bases and J 6 bases, leaving 15 bases between the germline ends. The CDR3 sequence: CASSPTSTDTQYF. DNA for the CDR3: TGTGCCAGCAGCCCGACGTCCACGGATACGCAGTATTTT.

The chain links TRBV7-9 to TRBJ2-4, with TRBD2 matching over 11 bases. Germline loops: CDR1 SEHNR, CDR2 FQNEAQ (reference sequence). With 6 bases clipped from V and 14 bases from J, the junction kept 12 bases outside the gene matches. The CDR3 covers 14 residues. The CDR3 nucleotides read TGTGCCAGCAGGTCCGATTTAGCGGGGGGGCTGGAGTACTTC. Protein: CASRSDLAGGLEYF.

This clonotype was recorded many times. The chain uses TRBV11-3 and TRBJ2-1; D might be TRBD2 (5 bases). The ends were cut back, 0 bases at V and 2 bases at J, with 8 bases in the middle. The CDR3 runs 15 residues. Germline V lookup: CDR1 SGHNT, CDR2 YENEEA. CDR3 residues: CASSLDREPYNEQFF. The CDR3 DNA follows: TGTGCCAGCAGCTTAGATAGGGAGCCCTACAATGAGCAGTTCTTC. Complete variable domain (other parts from reference TRBV11-3 and TRBJ2-1): EAGVVQSPRYKIIEKKQPVAFWCNPISGHNTLYWYLQNLGQGPELLIRYENEEAVDDSQLPKDRFSAERLKGVDSTLKIQPAELGDSAVYLCASSLDREPYNEQFFGPGTRLTVL.

On this clonotype itself: Given a much more abundant clone one base away, this may be a read error. The chain couples TRBV20-1 to TRBJ2-1, with 10 bases matching TRBD2. The CDR3 is made up of 12 amino acids. The germline V gene has CDR1 DFQATT and CDR2 SNEGSKA (reference sequence). Trimming cost V 4 bases and J 9 bases; bases outside gene matches: 3. The CDR3 loop reads CSAKAGGLEQFF. In nucleotides, the CDR3 is TGCAGTGCTAAAGCGGGGGGGCTTGAGCAGTTCTTC.

This clonotype was seen only a few times. One junction end disagrees with the germline gene, perhaps due to a read error. This chain links TRBV7-7 with TRBJ2-3; D is perhaps TRBD1 or TRBD2 (5 bases each). This CDR3 region has 16 residues. Germline V gene lookup returns CDR1 SSHAT and CDR2 FNYEAQ (reference sequence). The CDR3 coding sequence is TGTGCTAGCAGCCTAGCTGTAGGGGCGCCCACAGATACGCAGTATTTT. This gives the protein CASSLAVGAPTDTQYF.

The rearrangement joins TRBV7-9 to TRBJ2-7; possibly TRBD1 for D (6 bases). CDR1 and CDR2 (germline): SEHNR, FQNEAQ (reference sequence). This CDR3 region has 13 residues. With 11 bases removed from V and 3 bases from J, the gap between germline ends came to 17 bases. CDR3 amino acids: CAVSSGEFYEQYF. CDR3 nucleotide sequence: TGTGCCGTATCTTCAGGGGAATTCTACGAGCAGTACTTC.

This clonotype was counted a few times. The chain is built from TRBV29-1 and TRBJ1-1; a weak D match, TRBD1 (6 bases). The CDR3 extends over 12 amino acids. The germline V gene has CDR1 SQVTM and CDR2 ANQGSEA. V dropped 8 bases and J dropped 0 bases, with 10 bases sitting between them. This CDR3 is CSPGGMNTEAFF. CDR3 DNA sequence: TGCAGCCCCGGGGGCATGAACACTGAAGCTTTCTTT. The complete variable domain, with remaining parts taken from reference TRBV29-1 and TRBJ1-1, reads SAVISQKPSRDICQRGTSLTIQCQVDSQVTMMFWYRQQPGQSLTLIATANQGSEATYESGFVIDKFPISRPNLTFSTLTVSNMSPEDSSIYLCSPGGMNTEAFFGQGTRLTVV.

This chain joins TRBV20-1 and TRBJ2-3; TRBD2 aligns across 11 bases. The germline V gene has CDR1 DFQATT and CDR2 SNEGSKA (reference sequence). The CDR3 contains 15 residues. V shed 6 bases and J 2 bases; nucleotides not matched to a gene: 7. The CDR3 is CSAKPGLADTDTQYF. The CDR3 nucleotides read TGCAGTGCCAAGCCGGGACTAGCGGACACAGATACGCAGTATTTT.

This clonotype was counted many times. V gene TRBV12-3 or TRBV12-4 combines with J gene TRBJ2-3; D ambiguous. The CDR3 loop spans 12 amino acids. V was clipped by 5 bases and J by 4 bases, with 7 bases between them. The CDR3 is CASSLPSDTQYF. Written as DNA, the CDR3 is TGTGCCAGCAGTCTCCCCTCAGATACGCAGTATTTT.

The chain employs TRBV2 and TRBJ1-6; TRBD1 matches 8 bases. Germline trimming cut 5 bases from V and 7 bases from J; bases unmatched to any gene: 7. Germline values: CDR1 SNHLY, CDR2 FYNNEI. This CDR3 region has 15 residues. The CDR3: CASSNQGARNSPLHF. DNA for the CDR3: TGTGCCAGCAGTAATCAGGGGGCACGCAATTCACCCCTCCACTTT.

The chain uses TRBV5-1 and TRBJ1-4, with 7 positions matching TRBD1. The CDR3 has 14 amino acids. The V gene end was trimmed by 3 bases and the J gene end by 7 bases; junction bases not matched to a gene: 6. Per germline, CDR1 SGHRS and CDR2 YFSETQ. This chain's CDR3 is CASSYGRGLEKLFF. CDR3 sequence (DNA): TGCGCCAGCAGCTACGGGAGGGGGCTTGAAAAACTGTTTTTT.

This clonotype occurred a few times. V usage is TRBV18 and J usage is TRBJ1-1, with D unclear. The V gene's germline CDR1 is KGHSH and CDR2 LQKENI. V was trimmed by 0 bases and J by 1 base, leaving 12 bases between them. The CDR3 sequence is 16 residues long. Written as DNA, the CDR3 is TGTGCCAGCTCACCACCGAGTGGGCGAAGGAACACTGAAGCTTTCTTT. Its protein product is CASSPPSGRRNTEAFF.

As regards this clonotype: Mismatch with germline at one junction end may stem from a read error. The genes are TRBV20-1 and TRBJ1-2; unclear D gene. From germline, CDR1 is DFQATT and CDR2 SNEGSKA (reference sequence). The CDR3 extends over 12 amino acids. The CDR3 here is CSPSTSNYGYTF. The DNA of the CDR3 is TGCAGTCCTAGTACTTCCAACTATGGCTACACCTTC.

This clonotype was seen more than once but under ten times. The chain carries TRBV28 and TRBJ1-1; 8 bases agree with TRBD1. The CDR3 loop spans 15 amino acids. The ends lost 6 bases at V and 3 bases at J; junction bases unmatched: 9. Germline V gene lookup returns CDR1 MDHEN and CDR2 SYDVKM. The CDR3 DNA reads as TGTGCCAGCAGCCCCAGGGGGCGCGGGGACACTGAAGCTTTCTTT. This translates into CASSPRGRGDTEAFF.

This clonotype was seen a handful of times. The rearrangement links TRBV6-5 to TRBJ1-1; D may be TRBD1 (5 bases). The CDR3 extends over 15 amino acids. V dropped 6 bases and J dropped 5 bases, with 19 bases sitting between them. Germline lookup yields CDR1 MNHEY and CDR2 SVGAGI. CDR3 coding DNA: TGTGCCAGCAGACCCCTACAGGCGACCTTTACTGAAGCTTTCTTT. Protein sequence: CASRPLQATFTEAFF.

The gene calls are TRBV7-2 and TRBJ1-5; unclear D gene. This CDR3 comprises 15 residues. Germline loops: CDR1 SGHTA, CDR2 FQGNSA. Trimming left V 4 bases short and J 4 bases short, with 14 bases between. The CDR3: CASSSGGRANQPQHF. The CDR3 DNA reads TGTGCCAGCAGCTCAGGAGGGCGAGCTAATCAGCCCCAGCATTTT.

The J gene is TRBJ1-2, the V gene TRBV28; 7 nucleotides agree with TRBD1. V dropped 5 bases and J dropped 3; count of bases not matched to a gene: 9. Germline CDR1 is MDHEN and CDR2 is SYDVKM. This CDR3 comprises 15 residues. Written as DNA, the CDR3 is TGTGCCAGCAGTCCCCCGACAGGGAAGGACTATGGCTACACCTTC. Protein product: CASSPPTGKDYGYTF.

The chain is built from TRBV29-1 and TRBJ2-1; 7 nucleotides line up with TRBD2. The CDR3 is 14 residues long. With 7 bases clipped from V and 6 bases from J, the junction kept 12 bases outside the gene matches. Germline V CDR1 and CDR2: SQVTM, ANQGSEA. CDR3 coding DNA: TGCAGCGCCTCGAGGGCGGGGAGGGGCAATGAGCAGTTCTTC. Protein: CSASRAGRGNEQFF.

The chain is built from TRBV7-3 and TRBJ2-7, with 9 bases identical to TRBD1. CDR3 size: 13 residues. Per germline, CDR1 SGHTA and CDR2 FQGTGA. After removal of 4 bases from V and 6 bases from J, the junction contained 4 bases not matched to a gene. CDR3 residues: CASSSQQGAEQYF. For the CDR3, the DNA is TGTGCCAGCAGCTCACAACAGGGGGCCGAGCAGTACTTC.

The sample holds many counts of this clonotype. The chain is built from TRBV29-1 and TRBJ1-2; possibly TRBD1 for D (5 bases). Germline V lookup: CDR1 SQVTM, CDR2 ANQGSEA. V shed 2 bases and J shed 8 bases, with 9 bases lying between them. This CDR3 is built from 11 residues. The CDR3 DNA sequence: TGCAGCGTTGAACAGGGTGACGGCTACACCTTC. Protein product: CSVEQGDGYTF.

The chain uses TRBV9 and TRBJ2-1; 9 bases agree with TRBD2. This CDR3 is built from 16 residues. Germline-derived CDR1 and CDR2 are SGDLS and YYNGEE. After removal of 4 bases from V and 4 bases from J, the junction contained 9 bases not matched to a gene. The CDR3 nucleotides read TGTGCCAGCAGCCAGAGAAGCGGGGGGCGATACAATGAGCAGTTCTTC. Its protein is CASSQRSGGRYNEQFF.

This clonotype was counted ten times or more. This chain connects TRBV5-1 to TRBJ2-5, with D uncertain. The V gene lost 4 bases and the J gene lost 2 bases, with 15 bases spanning the gap. Germline lookup yields CDR1 SGHRS and CDR2 YFSETQ. This CDR3 has 15 residues. CDR3 protein: CASSPNGESQETQYF. CDR3 sequence (DNA): TGCGCCAGCAGCCCTAATGGCGAGAGTCAAGAGACCCAGTACTTC.

The chain employs TRBV7-3 and TRBJ1-1, with a possible D match to TRBD1 (6 bases). Germline CDR1 SGHTA, CDR2 FQGTGA. This CDR3 is 13 amino acids long. V shed 8 bases and J shed 6 bases, with 16 bases lying between them. The CDR3 nucleotides read TGTGCCAGCGGCTCACGGGGGCTGGCTGAAGCTTTCTTT. It translates to CASGSRGLAEAFF. Using reference TRBV7-3 and TRBJ1-1 for the parts outside the CDR3, the full variable domain is GAGVSQTPSNKVTEKGKYVELRCDPISGHTALYWYRQSLGQGPEFLIYFQGTGAADDSGLPNDRFFAVRPEGSVSTLKIQRTERGDSAVYLCASGSRGLAEAFFGQGTRLTVV.

In its sample, this clonotype was seen many times. This chain uses TRBV24-1 with TRBJ2-7; perhaps TRBD1 as D (5 bases). Germline lookup yields CDR1 KGHDR and CDR2 SFDVKD. The germline V and J ends were trimmed by 9 bases and 6 bases, with 20 bases remaining between them. CDR3 size: 14 residues. In DNA, the CDR3 is TGTGCCACCGTGTGGGGCGGCGTACCCCCCGAGCAGTACTTC. Translated: CATVWGGVPPEQYF.

This clonotype was seen a few times. V gene TRBV19 combines with J gene TRBJ2-3; 10 nucleotides match TRBD2. The ends lost 11 bases at V and 6 bases at J; junction bases unmatched: 14. Germline V gene lookup returns CDR1 LNHDA and CDR2 SQIVND (reference sequence). The CDR3 has 15 amino acids. In DNA, the CDR3 is TGTGCCGGTAAATGGGAAGCGGGGGGGCCGGATACGCAGTATTTT. Encoded protein: CAGKWEAGGPDTQYF.

This clonotype was recorded many times. The gene calls are TRBV11-2 and TRBJ2-7; 14 positions match TRBD2. This CDR3 is 19 amino acids long. After removal of 5 bases from V and 2 bases from J, the junction contained 14 bases not matched to a gene. CDR1 and CDR2 (germline): SGHAT, FQNNGV. In nucleotides, the CDR3 is TGTGCCAGCAGCCCATTAAGGGGACTAGCGGGGGAGCATACCTACGAGCAGTACTTC. This sequence encodes CASSPLRGLAGEHTYEQYF.

This clonotype has only a few counts. This chain connects TRBV12-3 or TRBV12-4 to TRBJ1-1; D perhaps matches TRBD1 (6 bases). The CDR3 totals 14 residues. V lost 6 bases, J lost 4 bases, and 15 bases lay in between. In DNA, the CDR3 is TGTGCCAGCAGGCCTAGGGGGAAGGCCACTGAAGCTTTCTTT. Residues: CASRPRGKATEAFF.

This chain joins TRBV7-2 and TRBJ2-1, with 9 bases aligning to TRBD2. The germline V gene encodes CDR1 SGHTA and CDR2 FQGNSA. This CDR3 comprises 15 residues. Trimming removed 5 bases from V and 7 bases from J; junction bases left unmatched: 9. In DNA form, the CDR3 reads TGTGCCAGCAGCCTGACTAGCGGATCTGTAAATGAGCAGTTCTTC. This encodes CASSLTSGSVNEQFF.

This clonotype showed up just a few times. The chain recombines TRBV3-1 with TRBJ1-1, with D possibly being TRBD1 (6 bases). The CDR3 totals 14 residues. The V end was cut by 1 base, the J end by 5 bases, with 11 bases between. Germline V CDR1 and CDR2: LGHDT, YNNKEL (reference sequence). CDR3 sequence (DNA): TGTGCCAGCAGCCAAGCAGGGGAAGGGACTGAAGCTTTCTTT. Translating it yields CASSQAGEGTEAFF.